This T cell receptor beta chain originates from a study of CD8 T cells in ankylosing spondylitis. Study-level points and caveats: Clones linked to disease, bearing a CD8+ phenotype, were relatively rare in peripheral blood. There was a TCR beta motif, made of eight highly homologous variants, that appeared characteristic of ankylosing spondylitis blood. Previous work reported some of these motif variants in the synovial fluid and blood of reactive arthritis.

Germline values: CDR1 SGHNT, CDR2 YENEEA. The CDR3 totals 13 residues. Trimming pared 1 base from V and 5 bases from J, leaving 5 bases between. The table lists this clonotype with many counts. Its matching antigen is unknown. Generation of TCR beta libraries employed quantitative 5'-RACE incorporating molecular barcodes. Using its own MiXCR run on the 5' RACE reads, TCRdb lists one record per CDR3 protein. Of fewer than 150,000 distinct CDR3 sequences in the sample, 7% to 8% are singletons; the top ten hold around 12%. The clonotype originates from a female donor with ankylosing spondylitis or in good health (not recorded which). The V call is TRBV11-3, the J call TRBJ2-2, with no clear D. Sequencing was performed on blood, either unsorted or a sorted T cell fraction (not recorded which). The CDR3 nucleotides are TGTGCCAGCAGCTTAGGATCAACCGGGGAGCTGTTTTTT. Its protein product is CASSLGSTGELFF.